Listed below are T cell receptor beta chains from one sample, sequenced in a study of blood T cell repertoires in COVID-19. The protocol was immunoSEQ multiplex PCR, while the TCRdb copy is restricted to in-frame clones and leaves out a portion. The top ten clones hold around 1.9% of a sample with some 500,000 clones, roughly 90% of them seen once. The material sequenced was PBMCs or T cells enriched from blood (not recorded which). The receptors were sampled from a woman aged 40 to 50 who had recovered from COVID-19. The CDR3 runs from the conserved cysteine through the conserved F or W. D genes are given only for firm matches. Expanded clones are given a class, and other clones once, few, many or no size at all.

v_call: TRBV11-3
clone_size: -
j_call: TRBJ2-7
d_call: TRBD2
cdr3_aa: CASSPRASGSSYEQYF
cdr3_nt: TGTGCCAGCAGCCCCCGGGCTAGCGGGAGCTCCTACGAGCAGTACTTC

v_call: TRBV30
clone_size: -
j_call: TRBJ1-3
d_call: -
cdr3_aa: CAWSTLRNTIYF
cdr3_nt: TGTGCCTGGAGTACTTTGAGGAACACCATATATTTT

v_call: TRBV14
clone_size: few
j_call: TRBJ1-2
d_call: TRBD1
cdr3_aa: CASSQDPWTGPMFGYTF
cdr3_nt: TGTGCCAGCAGCCAAGATCCATGGACAGGGCCTATGTTTGGCTACACCTTC

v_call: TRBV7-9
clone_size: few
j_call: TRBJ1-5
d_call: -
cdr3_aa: CASSLGGALNQPQHF
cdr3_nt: TGTGCCAGCAGCTTGGGAGGGGCACTCAATCAGCCCCAGCATTTT

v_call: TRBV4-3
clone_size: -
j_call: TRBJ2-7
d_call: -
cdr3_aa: CASSQDRLKHEQYF
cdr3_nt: TGCGCCAGCAGCCAAGATCGCCTAAAGCACGAGCAGTACTTC

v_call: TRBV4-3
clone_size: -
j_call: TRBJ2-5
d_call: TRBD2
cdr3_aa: CASSQSLAGLQETQYF
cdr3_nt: TGCGCCAGCAGCCAAAGCTTAGCGGGCCTCCAAGAGACCCAGTACTTC

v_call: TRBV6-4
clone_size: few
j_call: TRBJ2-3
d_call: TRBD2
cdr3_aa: CASSAAGLATDTQYF
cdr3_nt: TGTGCCAGCAGTGCTGCGGGACTAGCAACAGATACGCAGTATTTT

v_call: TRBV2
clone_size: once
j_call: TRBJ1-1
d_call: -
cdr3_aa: CASSEAGHEAFF
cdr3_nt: TGTGCCAGCAGTGAAGCTGGACATGAAGCTTTCTTT

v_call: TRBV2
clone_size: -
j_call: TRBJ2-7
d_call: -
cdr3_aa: CASRDFEGDVYEQYF
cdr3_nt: TGTGCCAGCAGGGATTTCGAGGGAGATGTCTACGAGCAGTACTTC

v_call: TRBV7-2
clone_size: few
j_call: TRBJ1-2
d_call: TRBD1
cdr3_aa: CASSSRQGARGYTF
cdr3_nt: TGTGCCAGCAGCTCGAGACAGGGCGCTAGAGGCTACACCTTC

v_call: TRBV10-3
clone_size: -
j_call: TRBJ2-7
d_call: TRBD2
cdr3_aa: CAISAETGGFVEQYF
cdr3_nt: TGTGCCATCAGTGCCGAGACGGGGGGGTTCGTCGAGCAGTACTTC

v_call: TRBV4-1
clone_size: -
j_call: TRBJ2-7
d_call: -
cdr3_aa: CASSQEGGRGNEWGYEQYF
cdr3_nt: TGCGCCAGCAGCCAAGAAGGTGGCAGGGGAAACGAATGGGGCTACGAGCAGTACTTC

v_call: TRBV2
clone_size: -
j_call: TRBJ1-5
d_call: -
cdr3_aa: CASSDLLRGNQPQHF
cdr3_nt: TGTGCCAGCAGTGACCTGCTGAGGGGCAATCAGCCCCAGCATTTT

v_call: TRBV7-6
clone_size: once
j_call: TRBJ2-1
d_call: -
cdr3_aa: CASSPMTRAGYNEQFF
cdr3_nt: TGTGCCAGCAGCCCAATGACACGGGCGGGATACAATGAGCAGTTCTTC

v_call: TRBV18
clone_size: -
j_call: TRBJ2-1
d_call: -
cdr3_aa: CASSPVQGGYNEQFF
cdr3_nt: TGTGCCAGCTCACCTGTGCAGGGTGGTTACAATGAGCAGTTCTTC

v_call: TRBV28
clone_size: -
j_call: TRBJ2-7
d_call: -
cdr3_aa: CASSIGFSYEQYF
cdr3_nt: TGTGCCAGCAGTATCGGGTTCTCCTACGAGCAGTACTTC

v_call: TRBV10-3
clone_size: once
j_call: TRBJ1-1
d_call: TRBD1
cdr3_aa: CAINTGTGPSSAFF
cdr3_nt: TGTGCCATCAACACCGGGACAGGGCCCTCCAGCGCTTTCTTT

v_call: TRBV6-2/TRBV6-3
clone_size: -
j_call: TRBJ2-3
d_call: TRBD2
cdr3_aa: CASSYLSGRSRETDTQYF
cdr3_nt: TGTGCCAGCAGTTACCTTAGCGGGAGAAGTCGGGAAACAGATACGCAGTATTTT

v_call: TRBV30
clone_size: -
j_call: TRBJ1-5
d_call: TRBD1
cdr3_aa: CAWSVMTGINQPQHF
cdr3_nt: TGTGCCTGGAGTGTGATGACAGGGATCAATCAGCCCCAGCATTTT

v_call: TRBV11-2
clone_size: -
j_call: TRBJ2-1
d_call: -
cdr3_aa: CASSLYYNEQFF
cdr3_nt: TGTGCCAGCAGCCTTTATTACAATGAGCAGTTCTTC

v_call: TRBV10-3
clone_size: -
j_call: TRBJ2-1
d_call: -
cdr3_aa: CAISGAVLSYNEQFF
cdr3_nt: TGTGCCATCAGTGGAGCGGTCCTCTCCTACAATGAGCAGTTCTTC

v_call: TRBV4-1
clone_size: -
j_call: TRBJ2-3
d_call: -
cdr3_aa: CASSGRQEADTQYF
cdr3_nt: TGCGCCAGCAGCGGGCGACAGGAAGCAGATACGCAGTATTTT

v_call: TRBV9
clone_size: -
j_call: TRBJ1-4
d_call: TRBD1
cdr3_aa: CASSPKQGRNEKLFF
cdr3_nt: TGTGCCAGCAGCCCAAAACAGGGGCGGAATGAAAAACTGTTTTTT

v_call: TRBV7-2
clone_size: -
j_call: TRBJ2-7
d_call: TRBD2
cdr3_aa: CASSERTSGIYEQYF
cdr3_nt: TGTGCCAGCAGCGAGAGGACTAGCGGGATTTACGAGCAGTACTTC

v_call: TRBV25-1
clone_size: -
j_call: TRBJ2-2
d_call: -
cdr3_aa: CASSEADTYTGELFF
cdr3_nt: TGTGCCAGCAGTGAAGCGGACACCTACACCGGGGAGCTGTTTTTT

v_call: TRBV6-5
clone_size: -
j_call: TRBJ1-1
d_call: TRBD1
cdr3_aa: CASSLRTGSAEAFF
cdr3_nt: TGTGCCAGCAGTCTACGGACAGGGAGCGCTGAAGCTTTCTTT

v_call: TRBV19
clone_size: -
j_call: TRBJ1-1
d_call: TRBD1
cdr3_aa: CASSQFSGTGGSEAFF
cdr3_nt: TGTGCCAGTAGCCAATTCTCCGGGACAGGGGGCTCTGAAGCTTTCTTT

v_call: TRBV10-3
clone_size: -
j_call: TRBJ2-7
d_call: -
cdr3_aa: CAISESMVQVAWDEQYF
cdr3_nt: TGTGCCATCAGTGAGTCGATGGTACAGGTCGCATGGGACGAGCAGTACTTC

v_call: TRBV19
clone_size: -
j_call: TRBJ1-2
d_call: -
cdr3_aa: CASHRVGWRYYGYTF
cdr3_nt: TGTGCCAGTCACAGGGTGGGGTGGAGGTACTATGGCTACACCTTC

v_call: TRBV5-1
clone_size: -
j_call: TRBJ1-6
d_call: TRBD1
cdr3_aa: CASSPHPRDRIDSPLHF
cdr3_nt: TGCGCCAGCAGCCCTCATCCTCGGGACAGGATCGATTCACCCCTCCACTTT

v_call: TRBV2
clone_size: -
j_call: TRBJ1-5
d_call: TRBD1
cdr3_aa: CASSLDRGEQPQHF
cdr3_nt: TGTGCCAGCAGCCTGGACAGGGGGGAACAGCCCCAGCATTTT

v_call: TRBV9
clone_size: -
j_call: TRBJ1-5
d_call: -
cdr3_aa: CASSWDNSDQPQHF
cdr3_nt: TGTGCCAGCAGCTGGGACAATTCGGATCAGCCCCAGCATTTT

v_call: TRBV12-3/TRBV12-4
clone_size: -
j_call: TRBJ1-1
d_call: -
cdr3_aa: CASSFTRRAEAFF
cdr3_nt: TGTGCCAGCAGTTTTACGAGGAGGGCTGAAGCTTTCTTT

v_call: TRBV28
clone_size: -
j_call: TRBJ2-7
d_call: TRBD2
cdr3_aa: CASSTPSGRVYEQYF
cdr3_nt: TGTGCCAGCAGTACTCCTAGCGGGAGGGTCTACGAGCAGTACTTC

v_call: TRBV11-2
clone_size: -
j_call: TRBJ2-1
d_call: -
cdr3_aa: CASSRYSSSYNEQFF
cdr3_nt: TGTGCCAGCAGCCGTTACTCGAGCTCCTACAATGAGCAGTTCTTC

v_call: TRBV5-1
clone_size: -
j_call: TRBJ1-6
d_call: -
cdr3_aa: CASSPEGISPLHF
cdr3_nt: TGCGCCAGCAGCCCGGAGGGGATTTCACCCCTCCACTTT

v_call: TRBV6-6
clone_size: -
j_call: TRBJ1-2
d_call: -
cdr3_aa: CASSYLGLREGGYTF
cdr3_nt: TGTGCCAGCAGTTACTTGGGACTACGGGAAGGGGGCTACACCTTC

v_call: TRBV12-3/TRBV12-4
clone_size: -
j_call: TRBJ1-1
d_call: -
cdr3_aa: CASTPGSTEAFF
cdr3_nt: TGTGCCAGCACCCCGGGGTCGACTGAAGCTTTCTTT

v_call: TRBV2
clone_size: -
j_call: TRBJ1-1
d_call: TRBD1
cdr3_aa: CASRDRGISNTEAFF
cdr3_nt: TGTGCCAGCAGGGACAGGGGCATATCGAACACTGAAGCTTTCTTT

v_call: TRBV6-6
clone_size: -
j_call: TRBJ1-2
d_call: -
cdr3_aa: CASSYSELRLETF
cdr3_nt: TGTGCCAGCAGTTACTCGGAGCTACGACTTGAGACCTTC

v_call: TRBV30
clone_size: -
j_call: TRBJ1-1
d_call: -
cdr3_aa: CAWSPFQANTEAFF
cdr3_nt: TGTGCCTGGAGTCCATTCCAGGCGAACACTGAAGCTTTCTTT

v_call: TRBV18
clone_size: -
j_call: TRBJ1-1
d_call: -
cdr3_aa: CASSPQLRQGPKNTEAFF
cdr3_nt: TGTGCCAGCTCACCACAGTTGCGGCAGGGCCCCAAGAACACTGAAGCTTTCTTT

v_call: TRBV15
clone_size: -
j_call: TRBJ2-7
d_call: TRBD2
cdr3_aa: CATSRPERESDEQYF
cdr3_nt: TGTGCCACCAGCAGGCCCGAGCGGGAGTCCGACGAGCAGTACTTC

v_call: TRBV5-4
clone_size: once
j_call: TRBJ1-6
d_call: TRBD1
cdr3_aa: CASSLQQGPYNSPLHF
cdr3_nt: TGTGCCAGCAGCTTACAACAGGGGCCCTATAATTCACCCCTCCACTTT

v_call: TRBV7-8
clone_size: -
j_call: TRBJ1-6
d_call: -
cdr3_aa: CASSLLQVAHNSPLHF
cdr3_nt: TGTGCCAGCAGCTTACTACAGGTCGCCCATAATTCACCCCTCCACTTT

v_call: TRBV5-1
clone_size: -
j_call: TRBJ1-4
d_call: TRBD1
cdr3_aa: CASSVDRGLEKLFF
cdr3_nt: TGCGCCAGCAGCGTGGACAGGGGGCTTGAAAAACTGTTTTTT

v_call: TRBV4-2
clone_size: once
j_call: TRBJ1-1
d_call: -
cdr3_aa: CASSQDGRDNEAFF
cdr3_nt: TGTGCCAGCAGCCAAGATGGGAGGGACAATGAAGCTTTCTTT

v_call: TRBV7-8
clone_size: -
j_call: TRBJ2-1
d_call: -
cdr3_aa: CASSLDWSMGARSYNEQFF
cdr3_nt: TGTGCCAGCAGCTTAGATTGGTCGATGGGGGCCCGGTCCTACAATGAGCAGTTCTTC

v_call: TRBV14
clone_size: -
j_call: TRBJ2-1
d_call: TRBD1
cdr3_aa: CASSQSGTAYNEQFF
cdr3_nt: TGTGCCAGCAGCCAGTCCGGGACAGCGTACAATGAGCAGTTCTTC